The rows below give T cell receptor beta chains drawn from one sample of a study of T-cell memory formation after mild COVID-19. TCRdb recomputed calls from the 5' RACE reads with MiXCR, one row per CDR3 protein. Of 100,000 to 120,000 distinct CDR3 sequences in the sample, roughly a sixth were seen once. Sequenced: PBMCs or a T cell subset sorted from them (not recorded which). All receptors come from a man younger than 30 who had mild COVID-19 (a few samples of this study predate the infection). Cell type and time point are not known. CDR3s include the opening cysteine and the closing phenylalanine or tryptophan. A D gene is named only where the DNA matches it firmly. Only some rows state a clone size, as once, few, many or a class for expanded clones.

v_gene	abundance	j_gene	d_gene	CDR3aa	CDR3nt
TRBV11-3	NA	TRBJ2-4	TRBD2	CASSLSGEDIQYF	TGTGCCAGCAGCCTAAGCGGGGAGGACATTCAGTACTTC
TRBV7-2	NA	TRBJ1-6	NA	CASSLGMGSPLHF	TGTGCCAGCAGCTTAGGGATGGGATCACCCCTCCACTTT
TRBV4-3	few	TRBJ2-2	NA	CASSQVRGSRPAGELFF	TGCGCCAGCAGCCAAGTAAGGGGCTCTCGGCCGGCCGGGGAGCTGTTTTTT
TRBV7-9	NA	TRBJ2-5	NA	CASSPPNRGEETQYF	TGTGCCAGCAGCCCCCCAAATAGGGGGGAAGAGACCCAGTACTTC
TRBV6-6	few	TRBJ2-1	NA	CASSYGRSYNEQFF	TGTGCCAGCAGTTATGGACGCTCCTACAATGAGCAGTTCTTC
TRBV20-1	NA	TRBJ1-3	NA	CSATGAPGNTIYF	TGCAGTGCTACAGGGGCCCCCGGAAACACCATATATTTT
TRBV7-2	few	TRBJ2-3	NA	CASSLGPGRTDTQYF	TGTGCCAGCAGCTTAGGGCCGGGCCGCACAGATACGCAGTATTTT
TRBV7-9	many	TRBJ2-3	TRBD2	CASSLPRASGDTDTQYF	TGTGCCAGCAGCTTACCCCGGGCTAGCGGGGACACAGATACGCAGTATTTT
TRBV6-2/TRBV6-3	NA	TRBJ2-5	NA	CASSESRRSQETQYF	TGTGCCAGCAGCGAATCCCGGAGATCACAAGAGACCCAGTACTTC
TRBV28	NA	TRBJ1-5	NA	CAGSLYRTNQPQHF	TGTGCCGGCTCGCTTTACAGAACCAATCAGCCCCAGCATTTT
TRBV5-1	many	TRBJ2-1	NA	CASSAGDRHEQFF	TGCGCCAGCAGCGCCGGGGATAGGCATGAGCAGTTCTTC
TRBV20-1	NA	TRBJ1-2	NA	CSAQRDSPYGYTF	TGCAGTGCCCAGCGAGACAGTCCCTATGGCTACACCTTC
TRBV28	NA	TRBJ2-7	NA	CASSFPGAREQYF	TGTGCCAGCAGTTTCCCAGGCGCGCGTGAGCAGTACTTC
TRBV9	few	TRBJ2-1	NA	CASSQEGRSGYNEQFF	TGTGCCAGCAGCCAAGAGGGAAGGTCGGGGTACAATGAGCAGTTCTTC
TRBV7-2	few	TRBJ2-3	NA	CASSGGDKYTQYF	TGTGCCAGCAGCGGCGGGGATAAATATACGCAGTATTTT
TRBV4-3	NA	TRBJ2-5	TRBD2	CASSQGLADLRQETQYF	TGCGCCAGCAGCCAAGGACTAGCGGATTTGAGGCAAGAGACCCAGTACTTC
TRBV6-5	few	TRBJ1-4	NA	CASSYSGATNEKLFF	TGTGCCAGCAGTTACTCGGGCGCAACTAATGAAAAACTGTTTTTT
TRBV7-2	few	TRBJ2-1	TRBD1	CASSPPGQGAHNEQFF	TGTGCCAGCAGCCCGCCGGGACAGGGGGCCCACAATGAGCAGTTCTTC
TRBV5-1	many	TRBJ1-1	NA	CASSLLGGAGTEAFF	TGCGCCAGCAGCTTGTTGGGGGGCGCCGGCACTGAAGCTTTCTTT
TRBV7-2	few	TRBJ2-1	NA	CASSLNAGNSEQFF	TGTGCCAGCAGCTTAAATGCGGGGAACAGTGAGCAGTTCTTC
TRBV4-3	NA	TRBJ1-6	NA	CASSQDTSGGGTNSPLHF	TGCGCCAGCAGCCAAGATACCTCCGGGGGGGGGACTAATTCACCCCTCCACTTT
TRBV6-2/TRBV6-3	few	TRBJ2-1	NA	CASSYPRATPYNEQFF	TGTGCCAGCAGTTACCCCCGGGCAACCCCCTACAATGAGCAGTTCTTC
TRBV6-9	NA	TRBJ1-5	NA	CASSYSLGDPNQPQHF	TGTGCCAGCAGTTATTCGTTGGGGGACCCCAATCAGCCCCAGCATTTT
TRBV5-1	few	TRBJ2-6	NA	CASSLIQQSGANVLTF	TGCGCCAGCAGCTTGATCCAGCAGTCTGGGGCCAACGTCCTGACTTTC